The rows below give T cell receptor beta chains drawn from one sample of a study of blood T cell repertoires in COVID-19. The protocol was immunoSEQ multiplex PCR, while the TCRdb copy is restricted to in-frame clones and leaves out a portion. This table has tens of thousands of clones, 89% appearing once. Sequences were obtained from peripheral blood. These receptors all stem from a man aged 50-60 years with acute or convalescent COVID-19. CDR3s include the opening cysteine and the closing phenylalanine or tryptophan. A D gene is named only where the DNA matches it firmly. Part of the rows lack a size; the others show once, few, many or a class for expanded clones.

clone size | J gene | D gene | V gene | CDR3 protein | CDR3 DNA
NA | TRBJ1-1 | NA | TRBV27 | CASSLQPVGEAFF | TGTGCCAGCAGTTTGCAACCCGTCGGGGAAGCTTTCTTT
NA | TRBJ2-5 | NA | TRBV6-5 | CASRIQGSETQYF | TGTGCCAGCCGAATTCAGGGCAGCGAGACCCAGTACTTC
NA | TRBJ1-1 | TRBD1 | TRBV28 | CASSPGTGGNTEAFF | TGTGCCAGCAGTCCCGGGACAGGGGGGAACACTGAAGCTTTCTTT
NA | TRBJ2-5 | TRBD2 | TRBV5-1 | CASSLGSSGGLETQYF | TGCGCCAGCAGCTTGGGCTCTAGCGGGGGTCTAGAGACCCAGTACTTC
NA | TRBJ1-6 | NA | TRBV19 | CASSIEDSNNSPLHF | TGTGCCAGTAGTATAGAGGACAGTAACAATTCACCCCTCCACTTT
NA | TRBJ2-1 | NA | TRBV6-2/TRBV6-3 | CASSYFSSYNEQFF | TGTGCCAGCAGTTACTTTTCCAGTTACAATGAGCAGTTCTTC
NA | TRBJ2-5 | TRBD2 | TRBV11-2 | CASSYLRRTSGSLQETQYF | TGTGCCAGCAGCTATTTGCGACGGACTAGCGGGAGTCTTCAAGAGACCCAGTACTTC
NA | TRBJ1-3 | TRBD1 | TRBV11-2 | CASSSLNRDRASGNTIYF | TGTGCCAGCAGCTCGCTAAACCGGGACAGAGCCTCTGGAAACACCATATATTTT
NA | TRBJ1-6 | TRBD1 | TRBV2 | CASRDRVNSPLHF | TGTGCCAGCAGGGACAGGGTTAATTCACCCCTCCACTTT
NA | TRBJ1-2 | NA | TRBV10-3 | CALRDIGGYTF | TGTGCCCTCCGGGACATCGGGGGCTACACCTTC
NA | TRBJ2-3 | TRBD2 | TRBV9 | CASSPRLAGRPDTQYF | TGTGCCAGCAGCCCTCGACTAGCGGGGAGGCCAGATACGCAGTATTTT
NA | TRBJ2-7 | TRBD1 | TRBV28 | CASSPLGQGGSYEQYF | TGTGCCAGCAGTCCCCTCGGACAGGGAGGCTCCTACGAGCAGTACTTC
NA | TRBJ1-1 | TRBD1 | TRBV6-2/TRBV6-3 | CASSGEQGYILEAFF | TGTGCCAGCAGTGGCGAACAGGGGTACATCCTTGAAGCTTTCTTT
NA | TRBJ2-3 | NA | TRBV7-9 | CASSLLGTDTQYF | TGTGCCAGCAGCTTACTTGGCACAGATACGCAGTATTTT
NA | TRBJ2-3 | TRBD2 | TRBV9 | CASSVSLSGGVTDTQYF | TGTGCCAGCAGCGTCAGCCTTAGCGGGGGGGTCACAGATACGCAGTATTTT
NA | TRBJ1-4 | TRBD1 | TRBV4-3 | CASRPQTGPAEKLFF | TGCGCCAGCAGACCACAGACAGGGCCTGCCGAAAAACTGTTTTTT
NA | TRBJ2-3 | TRBD2 | TRBV7-2 | CASSLAGLNTDTQYF | TGTGCCAGCAGCTTAGCGGGACTAAACACAGATACGCAGTATTTT
NA | TRBJ1-1 | TRBD1 | TRBV5-1 | CASNPGGGNTEAFF | TGCGCCAGCAATCCAGGGGGCGGCAACACTGAAGCTTTCTTT
NA | TRBJ2-1 | NA | TRBV4-1 | CASSQDGTYNEQFF | TGCGCCAGCAGCCAAGATGGGACATACAATGAGCAGTTCTTC
NA | TRBJ2-2 | TRBD1 | TRBV4-3 | CASSQRGQEGGELFF | TGCGCCAGCAGCCAGCGGGGACAGGAGGGCGGGGAGCTGTTTTTT
NA | TRBJ2-5 | NA | TRBV4-2 | CASSQVEGLGTQYF | TGTGCCAGCAGCCAAGTGGAGGGCCTGGGGACCCAGTACTTC
few | TRBJ2-7 | TRBD2 | TRBV6-5 | CASSATSGGYEQYF | TGTGCCAGCAGCGCGACTAGCGGGGGCTACGAGCAGTACTTC
once | TRBJ2-1 | TRBD2 | TRBV11-2 | CASSLGLAGGGRNNEQFF | TGTGCCAGCAGCTTAGGCCTAGCGGGGGGAGGTAGGAATAATGAGCAGTTCTTC
NA | TRBJ2-1 | NA | TRBV19 | CASSMSGRRAWIF | TGTGCCAGTAGTATGTCGGGGAGGCGGGCCTGGATCTTC
NA | TRBJ1-5 | NA | TRBV7-8 | CASSKNPQGQPQHF | TGTGCCAGCAGCAAGAATCCCCAGGGGCAGCCCCAGCATTTT
NA | TRBJ2-3 | NA | TRBV9 | CASSASSTGRDTQYF | TGTGCCAGCAGCGCTAGCAGTACAGGGAGAGATACGCAGTATTTT
NA | TRBJ1-1 | NA | TRBV6-2/TRBV6-3 | CASSYSMGRGEAFF | TGTGCCAGCAGTTACTCGATGGGCAGGGGCGAAGCTTTCTTT
NA | TRBJ1-2 | NA | TRBV7-2 | CASSLGGNYGYTF | TGTGCCAGCAGCTTAGGGGGCAACTATGGCTACACCTTC
NA | TRBJ1-2 | NA | TRBV19 | CASHSLWVNYGYTF | TGTGCCAGCCACAGTTTGTGGGTGAACTATGGCTACACCTTC
NA | TRBJ1-2 | TRBD1 | TRBV3-1/TRBV3-2 | CASSHHRDRQYGYTF | TGTGCCAGCAGCCATCACCGGGACAGACAGTATGGCTACACCTTC
NA | TRBJ1-3 | NA | TRBV9 | CASSVGTASGNTIYF | TGTGCCAGCAGCGTAGGGACTGCCTCGGGAAACACCATATATTTT
NA | TRBJ1-4 | TRBD1 | TRBV28 | CASSVAGQGDEKLFF | TGTGCCAGCAGTGTTGCGGGACAGGGGGATGAAAAACTGTTTTTT
once | TRBJ2-1 | TRBD2 | TRBV29-1 | CSVNPASGVYNEQFF | TGCAGCGTTAACCCGGCTAGCGGAGTATACAATGAGCAGTTCTTC
once | TRBJ1-1 | NA | TRBV2 | CASSLEGVNTEAFF | TGTGCCAGCAGCCTCGAGGGGGTGAACACTGAAGCTTTCTTT
few | TRBJ1-1 | NA | TRBV11-2 | CASSLFGTEAFF | TGTGCCAGCAGCTTATTCGGCACTGAAGCTTTCTTT
NA | TRBJ2-3 | TRBD2 | TRBV6-7 | CASRNPISRGRGTDTQYF | TGTGCCAGCAGAAATCCGATTTCACGCGGGAGGGGGACAGATACGCAGTATTTT
NA | TRBJ1-6 | NA | TRBV12-3/TRBV12-4 | CASIKGGVSPLHF | TGTGCCAGCATCAAAGGGGGAGTTTCACCCCTCCACTTT
once | TRBJ1-5 | NA | TRBV27 | CASSLPGWDIGYYSNQPQHF | TGTGCCAGCAGTTTACCGGGCTGGGACATAGGTTATTATAGCAATCAGCCCCAGCATTTT
NA | TRBJ1-2 | NA | TRBV28 | CASSFRVAGYTF | TGTGCCAGCAGTTTCAGGGTCGCCGGCTACACCTTC
NA | TRBJ1-2 | NA | TRBV19 | CASSILAGGYTF | TGTGCCAGTAGTATACTAGCGGGAGGCTACACCTTC
NA | TRBJ2-2 | TRBD2 | TRBV19 | CASRLAGRTGELFF | TGTGCCAGTAGGCTAGCGGGGCGCACCGGGGAGCTGTTTTTT
NA | TRBJ2-3 | TRBD2 | TRBV11-2 | CASSYSGGMIADTQYF | TGTGCCAGCAGCTATAGCGGGGGTATGATCGCAGATACGCAGTATTTT
NA | TRBJ1-4 | TRBD1 | TRBV19 | CASSMDREEKLFF | TGTGCCAGTAGTATGGACAGGGAAGAAAAACTGTTTTTT
NA | TRBJ2-7 | TRBD2 | TRBV6-4 | CASSEGRGDYEQYF | TGTGCCAGCAGTGAGGGGCGGGGGGACTACGAGCAGTACTTC